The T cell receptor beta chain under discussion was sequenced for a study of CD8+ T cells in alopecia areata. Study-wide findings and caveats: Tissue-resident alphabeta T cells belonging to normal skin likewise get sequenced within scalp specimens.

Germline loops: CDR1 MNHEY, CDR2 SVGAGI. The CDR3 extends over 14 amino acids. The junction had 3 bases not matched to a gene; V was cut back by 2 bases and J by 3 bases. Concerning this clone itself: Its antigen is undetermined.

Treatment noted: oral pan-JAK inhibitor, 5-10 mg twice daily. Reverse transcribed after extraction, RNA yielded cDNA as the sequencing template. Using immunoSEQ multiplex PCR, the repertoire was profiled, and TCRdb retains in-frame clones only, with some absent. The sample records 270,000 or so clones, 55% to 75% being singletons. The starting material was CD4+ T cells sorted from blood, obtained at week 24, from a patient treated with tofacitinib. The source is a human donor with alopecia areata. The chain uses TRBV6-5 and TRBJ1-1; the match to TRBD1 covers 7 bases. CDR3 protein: CASSYRDRHTEAFF. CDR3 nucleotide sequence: TGTGCCAGCAGTTACCGGGACAGACACACTGAAGCTTTCTTT.